The 2 T cell receptor beta chains given below trace back to one sample, sequenced in a study of T-cell reconstitution after alpha-beta-depleted transplantation in children. The authors prepared the TCRbeta library with unique molecular identifiers. One entry per CDR3 protein, called by TCRdb with MiXCR from the PCR reads. This table holds around 800,000 distinct CDR3 sequences, about 16% found once. Sequenced here: PBMCs, mostly from graft donor cells, sampled 360 days after TCRalphabeta/CD19-depleted stem cell transplant. Receptor source: a male patient under 18 who had a stem cell transplant for acute lymphoblastic leukemia, so the T cells may come from the graft donor.

This clonotype has just a few counts. In DNA form, the CDR3 reads TGCGCCAGCCGCTGGATAGGACTAGCCTACAATGAGCAGTTCTTC. Amino acids: CASRWIGLAYNEQFF. The chain carries TRBV5-1 and TRBJ2-1; 7 positions match TRBD2. Germline V gives CDR1 SGHRS, CDR2 YFSETQ. The CDR3 is 15 residues long. J was trimmed by 2 bases and V by 7 bases; bases with no gene match: 9.

The chain joins TRBV6-1 to TRBJ2-3; D gene uncertain. This CDR3 spans 15 amino acids. V shed 8 bases and J shed 2 bases, with 17 bases lying between them. Germline CDR1 and CDR2: MNHNS and SASEGT. Written as DNA, the CDR3 is TGTGCCAGCGGACGTCTCCCGCTGTACACAGATACGCAGTATTTT. As protein: CASGRLPLYTDTQYF.